This TCR beta chain was retrieved from a study of T cells after yellow fever vaccination. TCRdb re-called the 5' RACE reads through MiXCR, storing one row per CDR3 protein. The sample contains about 320,000 distinct CDR3 sequences, around 4.5% of which appear only once. Trimming cost V 4 bases and J 13 bases, with 18 bases left between them. CDR1 is SGHRS, CDR2 YFSETQ, per germline. This CDR3 has 13 residues. The table lists this clonotype with many counts. This receptor was taken from a man younger than 35 who received the YFV17D yellow fever vaccine. Sequencing used PBMCs, obtained 15 days after the yellow fever booster vaccination. The V and J genes are TRBV5-1 and TRBJ2-1; the D gene could be TRBD1 or TRBD2 (5 bases each). Here the CDR3 reads CASSLRGGGPQFF. The CDR3 nucleotides are TGCGCCAGCAGCCTGAGGGGCGGTGGCCCCCAGTTCTTC.